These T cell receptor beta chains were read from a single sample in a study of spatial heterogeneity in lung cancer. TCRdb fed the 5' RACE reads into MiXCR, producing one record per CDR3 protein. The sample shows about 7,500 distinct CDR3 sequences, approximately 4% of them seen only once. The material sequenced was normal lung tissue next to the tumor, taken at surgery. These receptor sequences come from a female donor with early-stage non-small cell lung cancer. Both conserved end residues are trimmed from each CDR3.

ASTSRGYHNEQF,TRBV6-5
ASSLGTGTSGQETQY,TRBV5-4
ASSLGQYNEKLF,TRBV12-3/TRBV12-4
ASSLGTSGYNEQF,TRBV7-9
ASSPGRANSPLH,TRBV27
ASRQGLGQAYEQY,TRBV5-1
ATSREFRDGYT,TRBV15
ASSLDGLAGDTQY,TRBV13
ASKGRLRSTDTQY,TRBV2
AISRDRGHSNEQF,TRBV6-1
SARGGGNTEAF,TRBV20-1
ASSPQSAGGEQF,TRBV18
ASSKGSGTEAF,TRBV6-6
SARTGGLANYGYT,TRBV20-1
ASSPGQDSYNEQF,TRBV5-4
ASTFDGASNEQF,TRBV28
ASSTLLAGKQF,TRBV6-1
ATSRDPGGRTGELF,TRBV15
ASSQAGATGGDTQY,TRBV4-2
ASIPSGGNYNEQF,TRBV23-1
ASSRDKPYNSPLH,TRBV6-6
ASSPAGTENTEAF,TRBV5-4
AISIYLKDGGYT,TRBV10-3
ASSLVLAGGYEQY,TRBV7-4
ASEGQMTSEQY,TRBV2
ASSIPGTGGREQY,TRBV28
ASSVTRDTGELF,TRBV7-2
AISVRTGTYEQY,TRBV10-3
ASSKGGIRTDTQY,TRBV5-1
ASSLLIAGGGTDTQY,TRBV28
SASSATNEKLF,TRBV20-1
ASSLRPQETQY,TRBV11-1
SALRQGGGNQPQH,TRBV20-1
ASSLPGSSNEQF,TRBV5-1
ASSLGTHSQETQY,TRBV5-1
AWSVFSGGQGYTEAF,TRBV30
ATTDSLTRTGELF,TRBV28
ASRGRESGTEAF,TRBV28
ASSGDYYSYEQY,TRBV7-2
SARDRLAGEQF,TRBV20-1
ASSLMSGPGTPNTGELF,TRBV11-2
ASSPQQPWVSSPLH,TRBV18
ASSHRGSYEQY,TRBV6-6
ASGGGTPDTQY,TRBV12-3/TRBV12-4
ASSLFRGQTDTQY,TRBV28
ASSQTGTAYGYT,TRBV5-1
ASSLGSRDGYT,TRBV7-2
ASSLAVRGVTEAF,TRBV7-2
ASSQDRFGAGAQETQY,TRBV4-2
ASSSRRDTYQETQY,TRBV5-1
ASRLSGDTDTQY,TRBV7-2
ASSLGQGAYSPLH,TRBV5-1
AWSADRGVTEAF,TRBV30
ASSLGPTGPITDTQY,TRBV7-2
ASSLQKDHQETQY,TRBV7-2
ASSYTPGTPGSPGNTIY,TRBV6-5
ASSYRLAGKQF,TRBV6-5